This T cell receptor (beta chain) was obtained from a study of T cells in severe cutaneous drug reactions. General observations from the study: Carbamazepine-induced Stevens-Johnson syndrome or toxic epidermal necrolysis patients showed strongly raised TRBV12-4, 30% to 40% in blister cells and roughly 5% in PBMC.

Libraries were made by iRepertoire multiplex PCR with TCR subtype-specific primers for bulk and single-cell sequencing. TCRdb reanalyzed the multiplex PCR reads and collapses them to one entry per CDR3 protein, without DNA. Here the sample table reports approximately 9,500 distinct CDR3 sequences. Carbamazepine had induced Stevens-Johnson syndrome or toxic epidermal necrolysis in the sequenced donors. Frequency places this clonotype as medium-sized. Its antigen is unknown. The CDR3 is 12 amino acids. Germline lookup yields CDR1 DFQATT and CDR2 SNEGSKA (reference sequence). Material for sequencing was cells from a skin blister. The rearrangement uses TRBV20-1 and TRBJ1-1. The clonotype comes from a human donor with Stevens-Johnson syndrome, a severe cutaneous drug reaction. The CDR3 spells CSIGETNTEAFF.